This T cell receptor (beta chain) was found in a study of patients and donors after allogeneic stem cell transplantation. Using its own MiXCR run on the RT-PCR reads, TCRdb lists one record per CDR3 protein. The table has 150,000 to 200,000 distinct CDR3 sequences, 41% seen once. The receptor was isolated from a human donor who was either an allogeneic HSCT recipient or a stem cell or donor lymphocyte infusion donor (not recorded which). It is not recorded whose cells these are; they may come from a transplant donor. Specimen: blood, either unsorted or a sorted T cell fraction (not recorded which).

The CDR3 is CASSDSGYTF. Written as DNA, the CDR3 is TGTGCCAGCAGTGACAGTGGCTACACCTTC. The chain recombines TRBV25-1 with TRBJ1-2; D not resolved. The CDR3 has 10 residues. Trimming removed 3 bases from V and 7 bases from J, with 3 bases in between. The germline CDR1 and CDR2 sequences are MGHDK and SYGVNS.